This T cell receptor (beta chain) comes out of a study of PD-1 blockade in classical Hodgkin lymphoma. The study, taken as a whole, reports: Underlying causes for the observed repertoire differences were not defined, possibly disease activity or prior therapy. Reports indicated that newly diagnosed patients had lower baseline TCR diversity than healthy donors did.

V lost 5 bases, J lost 3 bases, and 7 bases stayed unmatched. CDR3 size: 14 residues. CDR1 LNHDA and CDR2 SQIVND come from the germline V gene (reference sequence). Measured with immunoSEQ multiplex PCR; TCRdb has only the in-frame clones, and not every one. The sample yields 25,000 to 30,000 clones, roughly 90% seen once. The time point is: newly diagnosed, previously untreated cHL patient sample. CD4+ T cells were purified from thawed PBMCs by magnetic negative selection. Comparator PBMCs were from newly diagnosed, untreated classical Hodgkin lymphoma. This clone was seen more than once but under ten times. The antigen is undetermined.

This TCR derives from a human donor with classical Hodgkin lymphoma. Sequencing used CD4+ T cells from blood. This chain uses TRBV19 with TRBJ2-7, with TRBD1 identical over 7 bases. CDR3 loop: CASSLRDRDYEQYF. The DNA for the CDR3 is TGTGCCAGTAGTCTCCGGGACAGAGACTACGAGCAGTACTTC.